This paragraph reports one T cell receptor (beta chain). Its specificity is not known. The CDR3 ends on some other residue instead of the conserved phenylalanine or tryptophan, so this is likely a read error. The limits of the CDR3 on the DNA are not certain, so only TCRdb's listed CDR3 is given. The data were taken from a study of CD8+CD57+ T cells in acquired aplastic anemia. About the research overall: Average DNA yield from sorted CD4+ and CD8+ cells was about 3 ug.

Profiling that covered TCR beta VDJ and CDR3 relied on genomic DNA as its template. TCRdb re-derived calls from the reads in MiXCR, one entry per CDR3 protein. This table holds about 150,000 distinct CDR3 sequences, around half found once. Patients picked for sequencing had shown CD8+CD57+ cell expansion detected by flow cytometry. The patients all had a severe acquired aplastic anemia diagnosis. Study-wide findings and caveats: A set of around 30 CD8+ CDR3 sequences was shared between patients and controls, and these sequences appeared highly expressed in patients. With respect to CD8+ Simpson's diversity, patients and controls did not differ significantly.

Sequenced sample: sorted CD4+, CD8+, or CD8+CD57+ T cells (not recorded which) from PBMCs. The clonotype was recovered from a human donor with aplastic anemia.

CDR3 residues: CSARRGRG. V usage is TRBV20-1 and J usage is TRBJ1-1; TRBD1, the D gene given by the table, was not confirmed from the DNA. The CDR3 has 8 amino acids, counting both end residues. Germline V CDR1 and CDR2: DFQATT, SNEGSKA (reference sequence).